The 18 T cell receptor beta chains in this list originate from one sample, sequenced in a study of cytomegalovirus exposure and HLA in healthy donors. 60 Vbeta and 13 Jbeta primers were used in PCR. Profiled with immunoSEQ multiplex PCR; TCRdb holds only in-frame clones, not every one. The sample has roughly 200,000 clones, roughly four fifths seen once; the top ten hold about 1.6%. Source material: PBMCs. These receptors were obtained from a middle-aged man in good health and CMV-seronegative.

The chain joins TRBV19 to TRBJ1-5; D perhaps matches TRBD1 (5 bases). Germline values: CDR1 LNHDA, CDR2 SQIVND (reference sequence). This CDR3 comprises 15 residues. V gave up 7 bases and J gave up 1 base, with 14 bases separating them. The CDR3 sequence: CASNYDSLSNQPQHF. CDR3 DNA: TGTGCCAGTAATTACGACAGCCTCAGCAATCAGCCCCAGCATTTT.

The rearrangement joins TRBV7-9 to TRBJ2-1; D remains ambiguous. This CDR3 is 12 amino acids long. CDR1 is SEHNR, CDR2 FQNEAQ, per germline (reference sequence). Trimming removed 4 bases at V and 8 bases at J, with 9 bases between. The CDR3 region has the DNA TGTGCCAGCAGCTCATCTAGTCATGAGCAGTTCTTC. Translated, it gives CASSSSSHEQFF.

This clone was seen more than once but under ten times. J is TRBJ1-1 and V is TRBV21-1. TRBV21-1 is a pseudogene locus. The CDR3 totals 15 residues. The CDR3 DNA sequence: TGTGCCAGCAGCAAGGAAGCGGATCGGGGCACTGAAGCTTTCTTT. It specifies CASSKEADRGTEAFF.

The rearrangement joins TRBV6-1 to TRBJ1-2; maybe TRBD1 (5 bases). The germline V gene has CDR1 MNHNS and CDR2 SASEGT. V was pared by 4 bases and J by 8 bases, with 14 bases between. The CDR3 loop spans 13 amino acids. In nucleotides, the CDR3 is TGTGCCAGCAGTGGAACCGGGACTGGAGGCTACACCTTC. Amino acids: CASSGTGTGGYTF.

The V gene is TRBV4-3, the J gene TRBJ2-1, with D perhaps matching TRBD1 (5 bases). Per the germline V gene, CDR1 is LGHNA and CDR2 is YSLEER. There are 15 residues in the CDR3. The ends were cut back, 0 bases at V and 3 bases at J, with 9 bases in the middle. The CDR3 nucleotides read TGCGCCAGCAGCCAAGAGGGGCAGAACTACAATGAGCAGTTCTTC. Its protein product is CASSQEGQNYNEQFF.

The rearrangement uses TRBV19 and TRBJ2-5; D may be TRBD2 (5 bases). The CDR3 runs 14 residues. Trimming shortened V by 5 bases and J by 1 base, and 11 bases separated the two germline ends. The germline V gene encodes CDR1 LNHDA and CDR2 SQIVND (reference sequence). The CDR3 here is CASSPRRGQETQYF. In nucleotides, the CDR3 is TGTGCCAGTAGTCCCCGACGGGGCCAAGAGACCCAGTACTTC.

This clone was picked up a small number of times. This sequence joins TRBV5-4 and TRBJ1-1, with D possibly matching TRBD1 (6 bases). The germline V gene has CDR1 SGHNT and CDR2 YYREEE (reference sequence). V was pared by 0 bases and J by 0 bases, with 9 bases between. The length of the CDR3 is 15 residues. CDR3 sequence: CASSLAGAMNTEAFF. The DNA for the CDR3 is TGTGCCAGCAGCTTGGCAGGGGCAATGAACACTGAAGCTTTCTTT.

The V gene is TRBV7-9, the J gene TRBJ1-6; D is possibly TRBD1 (5 bases). V was pared by 5 bases and J by 7 bases, with 9 bases between. The CDR3 runs to 13 residues. Germline loops: CDR1 SEHNR, CDR2 FQNEAQ (reference sequence). The CDR3 here is CASSPTGNSPLHF. The CDR3 DNA follows: TGTGCCAGCAGCCCAACAGGAAATTCACCCCTCCACTTT.

The chain carries TRBV7-3 and TRBJ2-2; D gene unclear. Per germline, CDR1 SGHTA and CDR2 FQGTGA. With 5 bases removed from V and 3 bases from J, the gap between germline ends came to 13 bases. The CDR3 length is 15 residues. In DNA form, the CDR3 reads TGTGCCAGCAGCCCCCCGGGTAGTGACACCGGGGAGCTGTTTTTT. It translates to CASSPPGSDTGELFF.

The chain couples TRBV7-9 to TRBJ1-5; D is uncertain. Germline assignment: CDR1 SEHNR and CDR2 FQNEAQ (reference sequence). Trimming left V 5 bases short and J 0 bases short, with 11 bases between. The CDR3 extends over 15 amino acids. The CDR3 DNA sequence: TGTGCCAGCAGCCCCCCCGGGGTTAGCAATCAGCCCCAGCATTTT. It codes for CASSPPGVSNQPQHF.

The rearrangement links TRBV11-1 to TRBJ2-7; 7 nucleotides agree with TRBD2. From germline, CDR1 is SGHAT and CDR2 FQDESV (reference sequence). V shed 1 base, J shed 2 bases, and the junction held 5 bases outside the gene matches. The CDR3 covers 15 residues. The DNA for the CDR3 is TGTGCCAGCAGCTTAGTTCGTGGGACTACCTACGAGCAGTACTTC. Its translation is CASSLVRGTTYEQYF. Complete variable domain (other parts from reference TRBV11-1 and TRBJ2-7): EAEVAQSPRYKITEKSQAVAFWCDPISGHATLYWYRQILGQGPELLVQFQDESVVDDSQLPKDRFSAERLKGVDSTLKIQPAELGDSAMYLCASSLVRGTTYEQYFGPGTRLTVT.

The chain employs TRBV7-8 and TRBJ1-5, with TRBD1 as a possible D gene (6 bases). CDR1 and CDR2 (germline): SGHVS, FQNEAQ. Deletions cut 5 bases from V and 3 bases from J, with 14 bases between. This CDR3 is built from 15 residues. The CDR3 region has the DNA TGTGCCAGCAGCCCCAGGGACATTGACAATCAGCCCCAGCATTTT. This translates into CASSPRDIDNQPQHF.

V usage is TRBV9 and J usage is TRBJ2-3; the match to TRBD2 covers 10 bases. V gave up 5 bases and J gave up 2 bases; unmatched junction bases: 5. Germline loops: CDR1 SGDLS, CDR2 YYNGEE. This CDR3 has 15 amino acids. For the CDR3, the DNA is TGTGCCAGCAGAAAGCGGGAGGGATACACAGATACGCAGTATTTT. This codes for CASRKREGYTDTQYF.

This chain's CDR3 is CASSLRQVSYEQYF. CDR3 coding DNA: TGCGCCAGCAGCTTACGTCAGGTTTCCTACGAGCAGTACTTC. The chain uses TRBV5-1 and TRBJ2-7, with no clear D. Per germline, CDR1 SGHRS and CDR2 YFSETQ. Deletions cut 2 bases from V and 1 base from J, with 10 bases between. The CDR3 extends over 14 amino acids.

The chain links TRBV11-1 to TRBJ2-7, with 9 bases matching TRBD2. Germline V gene sequence: CDR1 SGHAT, CDR2 FQDESV (reference sequence). With V trimmed by 5 bases and J by 6 bases, 8 bases remained unmatched. The CDR3 is made up of 14 amino acids. The DNA of the CDR3 is TGTGCCAGCAGCCCGTGGCTAGCGGGACGCGAGCAGTACTTC. This codes for CASSPWLAGREQYF.

The V call is TRBV30, the J call TRBJ2-7; TRBD1 matches 7 bases. Germline trimming cut 3 bases from V and 2 bases from J; bases unmatched to any gene: 4. The CDR3 sequence is 13 residues long. CDR1 and CDR2 (germline): GTSNPN, SVGIG (reference sequence). This chain's CDR3 is CAWSLGQTYEQYF. In DNA form, the CDR3 reads TGTGCCTGGAGCCTGGGACAGACCTACGAGCAGTACTTC.

This clone has at least ten counts. This chain links TRBV4-2 with TRBJ2-1, with 8 nucleotides matching TRBD2. Germline V gives CDR1 LGHNA, CDR2 YNFKEQ. After removal of 4 bases from V and 8 bases from J, the junction contained 10 bases not matched to a gene. The CDR3 loop spans 15 amino acids. In DNA, the CDR3 is TGTGCCAGCAGCCCCCGCATAGCGGGATCGCATGAGCAGTTCTTC. Protein product: CASSPRIAGSHEQFF.

V and J are TRBV29-1 and TRBJ2-1; 9 bases line up with TRBD2. Germline trimming cut 6 bases from V and 9 bases from J; bases unmatched to any gene: 9. Germline loops: CDR1 SQVTM, CDR2 ANQGSEA. The CDR3 covers 13 residues. CDR3 sequence reads: CSVLGLAGSEQFF. The CDR3 coding sequence is TGCAGCGTCTTGGGACTAGCTGGCAGTGAGCAGTTCTTC.